This T cell receptor beta chain was retrieved from a study of metastatic and nonmetastatic thyroid tumors. Study context: Repertoire comparison spanned blood and tumor or nodule tissue of malignant and benign thyroid patients.

In the original analysis: Using the CDR3 differences seen across clinicopathological groups, the authors built a distant-metastasis classifier for papillary thyroid cancer, which was meant to discriminate distant-metastatic patients. With MiXCR, TCRdb reprocessed the PCR reads. What appears here as the V and J calls and clone size reflects TCRdb's work, not the paper's. The sample shows 35,000 to 50,000 clones, about 12% of them seen only once. Patients underwent thyroid surgery, and none had received any treatment before it. For this clone: What it binds is unknown. A much larger clone sits a single nucleotide away, making a read error possible.

Study outcomes and limitations: Reportedly, malignant thyroid tumors had significantly higher TCR beta diversity than benign nodules, in blood and tumor.

The germline CDR1 and CDR2 sequences are GTSNPN and SVGIG (reference sequence). This CDR3 is built from 14 residues. V was pared by 8 bases and J by 1 base, with 10 bases of the junction left unmatched. Specimen: blood. This receptor was identified in a male donor with papillary thyroid cancer or a benign thyroid nodule (not recorded which). Some clones in this sample may be carry-over from other donors' samples. The chain combines TRBV30 with TRBJ1-2; the match to TRBD1 covers 7 bases. The CDR3 DNA is TGTGCCAGGAACCGGGACAGACTTAACTATGGCTACACCTTC. Protein: CARNRDRLNYGYTF.